The rows below give T cell receptor beta chains drawn from one sample of a study of T cell responses to AZD1222 COVID-19 vaccine. Sequencing used immunoSEQ multiplex PCR; TCRdb keeps in-frame clones, though not all of them. The sample includes under 95,000 clones, roughly 90% seen only once; the top ten take about 1.3%. The starting material was peripheral blood, obtained 28 days after the second AZD1222 dose. These receptors all come from an adult who received the AZD1222 COVID-19 vaccine. Both conserved end residues are part of each CDR3. The D gene is left open where the match is weak. Only part of the rows carry a size: once, few, many, or a class if the clone is expanded.

v_gene	abundance	len	d_gene	j_gene	CDR3aa	CDR3nt
TRBV2	NA	13	NA	TRBJ2-7	CASTGRASGAQYF	TGTGCCAGCACCGGGAGAGCCTCCGGCGCGCAGTACTTC
TRBV28	NA	14	NA	TRBJ1-4	CASSLGKTAEKLFF	TGTGCCAGCAGTTTAGGCAAGACAGCTGAAAAACTGTTTTTT
TRBV9	NA	14	TRBD1	TRBJ2-7	CASSRGQGGYEQYF	TGTGCCAGCAGTCGGGGACAGGGAGGCTACGAGCAGTACTTC
TRBV28	NA	14	NA	TRBJ2-7	CASSYPNKNHEQYF	TGTGCCAGCAGTTACCCAAATAAGAACCACGAGCAGTACTTC
TRBV6-6	NA	12	NA	TRBJ2-5	CASSYSFETQYF	TGTGCCAGCAGTTACTCGTTCGAGACCCAGTACTTC
TRBV9	NA	15	NA	TRBJ1-2	CASSSRSMRVAGYTF	TGTGCCAGCAGCTCCCGCAGCATGAGGGTAGCGGGCTACACCTTC
TRBV11-2	NA	14	NA	TRBJ1-3	CASSSRLSGNTIYF	TGTGCCAGCAGCTCCAGACTCTCTGGAAACACCATATATTTT
TRBV27	NA	18	TRBD1	TRBJ1-6	CASSTPRGSGTGGPPLHF	TGTGCCAGCAGTACTCCGCGGGGATCCGGGACAGGCGGACCACCCCTCCACTTT
TRBV7-6	NA	17	TRBD2	TRBJ2-5	CASSSWTSGGAQETQYF	TGTGCCAGCAGCTCCTGGACTAGCGGGGGGGCCCAAGAGACCCAGTACTTC
TRBV9	NA	14	NA	TRBJ2-3	CASSAGPLTDTQYF	TGTGCCAGCAGCGCGGGACCCCTCACAGATACGCAGTATTTT
TRBV7-2	NA	14	NA	TRBJ1-4	CASSFQGRNEKLFF	TGTGCCAGCAGCTTCCAGGGGCGGAATGAAAAACTGTTTTTT
TRBV14	NA	15	NA	TRBJ2-5	CASSHIRLHQETQYF	TGTGCCAGCAGCCATATTCGACTGCACCAAGAGACCCAGTACTTC
TRBV30	NA	17	NA	TRBJ2-6	CAWKRGLARSGANVLTF	TGTGCCTGGAAAAGGGGCCTGGCTCGTTCTGGGGCCAACGTCCTGACTTTC
TRBV3-1/TRBV3-2	few	14	NA	TRBJ1-3	CASSPRGYGNTIYF	TGTGCCAGCAGTCCCCGGGGGTATGGAAACACCATATATTTT
TRBV9	few	14	NA	TRBJ1-6	CASSARTENSPLHF	TGTGCCAGCAGCGCCCGGACAGAAAATTCACCCCTCCACTTT
TRBV5-6	NA	15	NA	TRBJ1-5	CASSLQQGRVQPQHF	TGTGCCAGCAGCTTGCAACAGGGAAGGGTTCAGCCCCAGCATTTT
TRBV29-1	NA	14	NA	TRBJ2-7	CSVGPSLASGEQYF	TGCAGCGTTGGACCCTCTTTAGCGTCGGGCGAGCAGTACTTC
TRBV6-5	NA	13	NA	TRBJ1-5	CASSSRENQPQHF	TGTGCCAGCAGCTCCAGAGAAAATCAGCCCCAGCATTTT
TRBV12-3/TRBV12-4	few	12	NA	TRBJ2-7	CASSLGSYEQYF	TGTGCCAGCAGTTTGGGCTCCTACGAGCAGTACTTC
TRBV2	NA	13	TRBD1	TRBJ1-5	CASIQGAGQPQHF	TGTGCCAGCATACAGGGGGCAGGGCAGCCCCAGCATTTT
TRBV11-2	NA	14	NA	TRBJ1-6	CASSFTGSNSPLHF	TGTGCCAGCAGCTTCACCGGGTCGAATTCACCCCTCCACTTT
TRBV7-2	NA	13	NA	TRBJ1-2	CASGGGSHWGYTF	TGTGCCAGCGGCGGGGGAAGCCACTGGGGCTACACCTTC
TRBV7-2	NA	13	NA	TRBJ2-7	CASSLGTGYEQYF	TGTGCCAGCAGCTTAGGAACAGGCTACGAGCAGTACTTC
TRBV19	NA	13	NA	TRBJ1-6	CASSIRRDSPLHF	TGTGCCAGTAGTATCAGGCGTGATTCACCCCTCCACTTT
TRBV12-3/TRBV12-4	NA	12	TRBD1	TRBJ2-7	CASGTGEYEQYF	TGTGCCAGCGGGACAGGCGAATACGAGCAGTACTTC
TRBV7-2	NA	15	TRBD1	TRBJ2-7	CASSPRGTDPYEQYF	TGTGCCAGCAGCCCCCGAGGGACAGACCCCTACGAGCAGTACTTC
TRBV5-4	once	15	TRBD1	TRBJ2-1	CASSTRQGIYNEQFF	TGTGCCAGCAGCACCCGACAGGGGATATACAATGAGCAGTTCTTC
TRBV2	NA	15	NA	TRBJ2-3	CASRQGLIRTDTQYF	TGTGCCAGCAGGCAAGGACTTATCCGAACAGATACGCAGTATTTT
TRBV5-5	NA	15	NA	TRBJ1-1	CASSLEWGIGTEAFF	TGTGCCAGCAGCTTGGAGTGGGGGATTGGCACTGAAGCTTTCTTT
TRBV9	once	14	NA	TRBJ1-6	CASSVENTNSPLHF	TGTGCCAGCAGCGTCGAGAACACTAATTCACCCCTCCACTTT
TRBV19	NA	15	TRBD1	TRBJ2-1	CASSIGGTGTYEQFF	TGTGCCAGTAGTATAGGGGGGACAGGGACATATGAGCAGTTCTTC
TRBV6-1	once	17	NA	TRBJ1-1	CASSEFPHRGMNTEAFF	TGTGCCAGCAGTGAATTTCCGCACCGGGGCATGAACACTGAAGCTTTCTTT
TRBV3-1/TRBV3-2	once	15	NA	TRBJ2-5	CASGWRADTRETQYF	TGTGCCAGCGGCTGGCGGGCCGATACGAGGGAGACCCAGTACTTC
TRBV7-9	few	13	NA	TRBJ1-1	CASSLAWNTEAFF	TGTGCCAGCAGCTTAGCTTGGAACACTGAAGCTTTCTTT
TRBV19	once	13	TRBD1	TRBJ1-5	CASRGQGNQPQHF	TGTGCCAGTAGAGGACAGGGCAATCAGCCCCAGCATTTT
TRBV5-4	NA	18	TRBD2	TRBJ2-7	CASSLAASGGFSGYEQYF	TGTGCCAGCAGCTTGGCCGCTAGCGGGGGGTTCAGTGGCTACGAGCAGTACTTC